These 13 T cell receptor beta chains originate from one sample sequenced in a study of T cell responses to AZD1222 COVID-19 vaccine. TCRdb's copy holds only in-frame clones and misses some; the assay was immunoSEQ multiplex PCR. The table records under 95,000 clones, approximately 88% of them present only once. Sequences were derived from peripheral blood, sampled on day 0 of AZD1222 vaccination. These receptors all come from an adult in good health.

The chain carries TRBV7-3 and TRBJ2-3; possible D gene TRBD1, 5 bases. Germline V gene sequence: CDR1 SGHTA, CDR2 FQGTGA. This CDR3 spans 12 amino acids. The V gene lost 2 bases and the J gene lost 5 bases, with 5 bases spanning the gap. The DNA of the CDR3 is TGTGCCAGCAGCTTACAGGGAGATACGCAGTATTTT. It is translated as CASSLQGDTQYF.

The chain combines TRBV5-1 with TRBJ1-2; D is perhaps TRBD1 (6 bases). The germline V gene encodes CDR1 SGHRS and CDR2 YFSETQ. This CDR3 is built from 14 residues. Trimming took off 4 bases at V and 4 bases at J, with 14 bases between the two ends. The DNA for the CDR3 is TGCGCCAGCAGCCCGGACAGTAAGGTCTATGGCTACACCTTC. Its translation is CASSPDSKVYGYTF. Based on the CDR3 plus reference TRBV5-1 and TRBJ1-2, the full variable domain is KAGVTQTPRYLIKTRGQQVTLSCSPISGHRSVSWYQQTPGQGLQFLFEYFSETQRNKGNFPGRFSGRQFSNSRSEMNVSTLELGDSALYLCASSPDSKVYGYTFGSGTRLTVV.

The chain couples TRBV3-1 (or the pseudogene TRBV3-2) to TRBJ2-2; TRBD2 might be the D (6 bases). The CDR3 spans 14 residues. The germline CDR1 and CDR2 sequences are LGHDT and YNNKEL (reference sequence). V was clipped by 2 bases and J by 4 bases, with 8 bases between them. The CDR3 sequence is CASSQQRATGELFF. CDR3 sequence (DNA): TGTGCCAGCAGCCAACAGCGGGCCACCGGGGAGCTGTTTTTT.

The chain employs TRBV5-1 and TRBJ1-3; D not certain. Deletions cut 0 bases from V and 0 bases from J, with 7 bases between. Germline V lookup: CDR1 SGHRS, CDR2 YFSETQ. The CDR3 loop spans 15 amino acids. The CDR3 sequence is CASSLVLRSGNTIYF. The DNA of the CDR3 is TGCGCCAGCAGCTTGGTTCTCCGCTCTGGAAACACCATATATTTT.

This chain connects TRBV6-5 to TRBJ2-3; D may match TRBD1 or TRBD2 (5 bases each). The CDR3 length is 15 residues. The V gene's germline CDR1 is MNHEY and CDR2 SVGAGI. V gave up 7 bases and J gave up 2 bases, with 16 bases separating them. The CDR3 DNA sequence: TGTGCCAGCATCCCGGGGAGACAGTCCACAGATACGCAGTATTTT. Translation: CASIPGRQSTDTQYF.

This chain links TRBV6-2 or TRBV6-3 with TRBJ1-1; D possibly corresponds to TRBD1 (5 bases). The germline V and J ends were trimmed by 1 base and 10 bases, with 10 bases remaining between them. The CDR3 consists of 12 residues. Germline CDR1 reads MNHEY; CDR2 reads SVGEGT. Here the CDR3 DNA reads TGTGCCAGCAGTTACTGGGGAACAGGAGCTTTCTTT. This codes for CASSYWGTGAFF.

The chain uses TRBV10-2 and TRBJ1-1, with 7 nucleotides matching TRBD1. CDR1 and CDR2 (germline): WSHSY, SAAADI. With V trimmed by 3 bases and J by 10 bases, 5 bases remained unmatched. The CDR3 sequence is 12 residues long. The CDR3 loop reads CASSDGAGGAFF. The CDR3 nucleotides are TGCGCCAGCAGTGATGGGGCAGGGGGAGCTTTCTTT.

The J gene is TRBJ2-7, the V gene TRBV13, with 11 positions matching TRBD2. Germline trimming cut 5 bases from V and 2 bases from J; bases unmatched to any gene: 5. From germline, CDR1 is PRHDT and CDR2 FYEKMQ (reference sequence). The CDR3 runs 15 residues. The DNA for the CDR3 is TGTGCCAGCAGCCGGACTAGCGGGCCGCCCTACGAGCAGTACTTC. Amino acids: CASSRTSGPPYEQYF. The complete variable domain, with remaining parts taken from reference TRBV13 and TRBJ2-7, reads AAGVIQSPRHLIKEKRETATLKCYPIPRHDTVYWYQQGPGQDPQFLISFYEKMQSDKGSIPDRFSAQQFSDYHSELNMSSLELGDSALYFCASSRTSGPPYEQYFGPGTRLTVT.

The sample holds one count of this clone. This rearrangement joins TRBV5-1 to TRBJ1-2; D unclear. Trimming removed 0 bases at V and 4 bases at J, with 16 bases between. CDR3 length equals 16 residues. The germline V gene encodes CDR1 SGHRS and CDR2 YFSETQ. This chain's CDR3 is CASSLGGLDQGYGYTF. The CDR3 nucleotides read TGCGCCAGCAGCTTGGGCGGTCTGGATCAAGGCTATGGCTACACCTTC.

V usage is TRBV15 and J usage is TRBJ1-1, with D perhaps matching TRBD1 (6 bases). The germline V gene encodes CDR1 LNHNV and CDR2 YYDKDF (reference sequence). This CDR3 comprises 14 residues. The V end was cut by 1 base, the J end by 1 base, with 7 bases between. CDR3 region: CATSRAGQNTEAFF. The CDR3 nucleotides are TGTGCCACCAGCAGAGCGGGACAGAACACTGAAGCTTTCTTT.

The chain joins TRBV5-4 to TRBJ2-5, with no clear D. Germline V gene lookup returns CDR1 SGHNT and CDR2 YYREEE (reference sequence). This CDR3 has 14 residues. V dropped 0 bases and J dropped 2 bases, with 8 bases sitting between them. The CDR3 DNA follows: TGTGCCAGCAGCTTGGAGTTAGAACAAGAGACCCAGTACTTC. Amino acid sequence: CASSLELEQETQYF. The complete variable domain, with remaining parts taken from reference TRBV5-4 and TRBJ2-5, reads ETGVTQSPTHLIKTRGQQVTLRCSSQSGHNTVSWYQQALGQGPQFIFQYYREEENGRGNFPPRFSGLQFPNYSSELNVNALELDDSALYLCASSLELEQETQYFGPGTRLLVL.

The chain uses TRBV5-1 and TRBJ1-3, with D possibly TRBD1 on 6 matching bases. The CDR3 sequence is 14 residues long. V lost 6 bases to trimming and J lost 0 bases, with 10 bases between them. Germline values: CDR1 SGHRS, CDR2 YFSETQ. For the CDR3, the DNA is TGCGCCAGCACAACAGGGAGCTCTGGAAACACCATATATTTT. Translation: CASTTGSSGNTIYF.

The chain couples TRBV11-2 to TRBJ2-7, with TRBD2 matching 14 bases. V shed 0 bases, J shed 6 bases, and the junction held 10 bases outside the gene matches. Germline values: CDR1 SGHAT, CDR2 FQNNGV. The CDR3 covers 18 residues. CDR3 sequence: CASSLEYPGLAGVREQYF. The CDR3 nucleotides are TGTGCCAGCAGCTTAGAATACCCGGGACTAGCGGGAGTGCGCGAGCAGTACTTC.